This T cell receptor (beta chain) was identified during a study of shared clonotypes between healthy human individuals. In the study overall: CD4 naive and memory got three plates each, CD8 naive two, CD8 memory one.

This CDR3 contains 13 residues. Germline V gene sequence: CDR1 SGHDN, CDR2 FVKESK. V lost 2 bases, J lost 4 bases, and 8 bases lay in between. The CD4+ fraction was divided into a CD45RA+ naive subset and a CD45RA-negative memory subset. Profiling relied on immunoSEQ multiplex PCR, and the TCRdb table lists in-frame clones only, not all of them. The sample lists about 600,000 clones; around 97% were seen once. The receptor was derived from a woman between 25 and 40 years old in good health. This chain links TRBV14 with TRBJ1-2; a possible D gene is TRBD1 (5 bases). Material: naive CD4+ T cells sorted from blood. Indicated subset: CD45RA+ positively selected. The CDR3, as DNA: TGTGCCAGCAGCCAACAGGGCCGCTATGGCTACACCTTC. It codes for CASSQQGRYGYTF.